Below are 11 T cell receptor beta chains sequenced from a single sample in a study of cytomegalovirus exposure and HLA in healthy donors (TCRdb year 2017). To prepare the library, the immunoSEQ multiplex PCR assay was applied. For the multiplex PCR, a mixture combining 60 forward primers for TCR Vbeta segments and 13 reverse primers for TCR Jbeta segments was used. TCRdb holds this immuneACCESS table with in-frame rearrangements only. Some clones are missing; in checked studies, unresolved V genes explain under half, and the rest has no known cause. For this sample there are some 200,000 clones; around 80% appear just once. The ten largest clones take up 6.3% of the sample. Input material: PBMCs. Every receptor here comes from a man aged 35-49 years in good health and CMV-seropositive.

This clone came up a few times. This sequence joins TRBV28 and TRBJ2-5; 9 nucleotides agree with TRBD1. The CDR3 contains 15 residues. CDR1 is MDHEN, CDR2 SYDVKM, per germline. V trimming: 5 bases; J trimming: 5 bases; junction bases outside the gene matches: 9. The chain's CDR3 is CASSPGTGRRETQYF. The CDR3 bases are TGTGCCAGCAGTCCAGGGACAGGGAGGCGGGAGACCCAGTACTTC.

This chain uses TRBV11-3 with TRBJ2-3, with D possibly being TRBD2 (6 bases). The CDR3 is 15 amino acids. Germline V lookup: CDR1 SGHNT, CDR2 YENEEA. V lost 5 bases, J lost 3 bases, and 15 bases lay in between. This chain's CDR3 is CASSSTSLTTDTQYF. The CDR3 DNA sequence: TGTGCCAGCAGCAGTACTAGCCTGACTACAGATACGCAGTATTTT.

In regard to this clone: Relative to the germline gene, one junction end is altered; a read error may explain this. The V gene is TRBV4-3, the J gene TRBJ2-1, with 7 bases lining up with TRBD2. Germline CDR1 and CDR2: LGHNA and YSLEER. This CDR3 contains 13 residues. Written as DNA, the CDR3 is TGCGCCAGCAGCCAAGATTCAGCGGGGCTCCCGATCTTC. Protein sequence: CASSQDSAGLPIF.

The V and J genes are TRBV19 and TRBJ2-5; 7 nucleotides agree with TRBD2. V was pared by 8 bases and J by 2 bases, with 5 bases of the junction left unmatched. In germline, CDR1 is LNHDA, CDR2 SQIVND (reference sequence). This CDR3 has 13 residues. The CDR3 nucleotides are TGTGCCAGTCGTGGGAGGGGACAAGAGACCCAGTACTTC. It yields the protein CASRGRGQETQYF.

The CDR3 loop reads CASSYSASGGYNEQFF. The CDR3 DNA is TGTGCCAGCAGTTACAGTGCCAGCGGGGGTTACAATGAGCAGTTCTTC. The genes are TRBV6-5 and TRBJ2-1; 8 bases match TRBD2. V was clipped by 2 bases and J by 4 bases; unmatched bases: 7. Germline V CDR1 and CDR2: MNHEY, SVGAGI. This CDR3 is built from 16 residues.

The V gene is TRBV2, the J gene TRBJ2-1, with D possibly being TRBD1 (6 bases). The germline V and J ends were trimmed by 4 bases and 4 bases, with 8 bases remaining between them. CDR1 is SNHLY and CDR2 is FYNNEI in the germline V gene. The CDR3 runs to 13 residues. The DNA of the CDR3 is TGTGCCAGCAGTGGAGGACAGTACAATGAGCAGTTCTTC. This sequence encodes CASSGGQYNEQFF.

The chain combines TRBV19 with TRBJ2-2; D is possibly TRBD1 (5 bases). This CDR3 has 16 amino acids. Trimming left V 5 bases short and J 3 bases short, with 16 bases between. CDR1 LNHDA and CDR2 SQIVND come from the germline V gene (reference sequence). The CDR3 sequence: CASSGARQGHTGELFF. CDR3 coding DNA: TGTGCCAGTAGTGGGGCGAGGCAGGGCCACACCGGGGAGCTGTTTTTT.

The CDR3 reads CASSPGGGRGYTF. The CDR3 nucleotides are TGTGCCAGCAGCCCGGGGGGAGGGAGAGGCTACACCTTC. The gene calls are TRBV7-6 and TRBJ1-2; tentative D call: TRBD1 (5 bases). The germline V gene encodes CDR1 SGHVS and CDR2 FNYEAQ. The CDR3 runs 13 residues. V was cut by 5 bases and J by 8 bases, with 15 bases left in between.

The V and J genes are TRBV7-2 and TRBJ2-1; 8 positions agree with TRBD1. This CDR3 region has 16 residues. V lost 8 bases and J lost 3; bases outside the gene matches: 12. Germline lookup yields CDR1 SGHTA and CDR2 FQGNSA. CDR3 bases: TGTGCCAGCCTTAATAACCGGGACAGGCGCTACAATGAGCAGTTCTTC. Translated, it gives CASLNNRDRRYNEQFF.

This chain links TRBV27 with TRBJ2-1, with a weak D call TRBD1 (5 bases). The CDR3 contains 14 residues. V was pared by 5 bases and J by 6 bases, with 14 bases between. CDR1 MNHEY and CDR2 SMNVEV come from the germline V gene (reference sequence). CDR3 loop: CASSPRQSGNEQFF. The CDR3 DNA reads TGTGCCAGCAGTCCTCGACAGTCGGGCAATGAGCAGTTCTTC.

CDR3 sequence (DNA): TGCGCCAGCAGCCCCCGGGACAGGGGGCGATACACTGAAGCTTTCTTT. Translation gives CASSPRDRGRYTEAFF. The rearrangement joins TRBV5-1 to TRBJ1-1; 12 bases map to TRBD1. V shed 4 bases and J 3 bases; nucleotides not matched to a gene: 7. The germline V gene encodes CDR1 SGHRS and CDR2 YFSETQ. The CDR3 extends over 16 amino acids.